These 26 T cell receptor beta chains were all obtained from the same sample, sequenced in a study of blood T cell repertoires in COVID-19. Sequenced by immunoSEQ multiplex PCR; TCRdb stores in-frame clones only, minus some. The table includes about 190,000 clones, nearly 90% detected once. Sequenced sample: peripheral blood. All receptors derive from a man in his fifties with acute or convalescent COVID-19.

The V gene is TRBV9, the J gene TRBJ2-1, with 11 bases fitting TRBD2. Germline V gene data show CDR1 as SGDLS and CDR2 as YYNGEE. The CDR3 length is 19 residues. The junction had 11 bases not matched to a gene; V was cut back by 0 bases and J by 3 bases. The CDR3 DNA reads as TGTGCCAGCAGCGTAGTCCCAGCAAGGACTAGCGGGCTCTACAATGAGCAGTTCTTC. Protein product: CASSVVPARTSGLYNEQFF.

V and J are TRBV3-1 (or the pseudogene TRBV3-2) and TRBJ1-4; a possible D gene is TRBD1 (6 bases). CDR1 is LGHDT, CDR2 YNNKEL, per germline (reference sequence). V dropped 0 bases and J dropped 6 bases, with 8 bases sitting between them. CDR3 length: 14 residues. CDR3 residues: CASSQEGGDEKLFF. The CDR3, as DNA: TGTGCCAGCAGCCAAGAAGGGGGAGATGAAAAACTGTTTTTT.

The rearrangement joins TRBV6-2 or TRBV6-3 to TRBJ2-7; TRBD1 matches at 12 bases. Germline CDR1 MNHEY, CDR2 SVGEGT. This CDR3 has 15 amino acids. Unmatched junction bases numbered 6, after V lost 4 bases and J lost 5 bases. The CDR3 loop reads CASSFYGTGGNEQYF. The DNA of the CDR3 is TGTGCCAGCAGTTTTTACGGGACAGGGGGCAACGAGCAGTACTTC.

The chain carries TRBV27 and TRBJ2-7, with TRBD2 matching 7 bases. V trimming: 6 bases; J trimming: 3 bases; junction bases outside the gene matches: 11. Germline lookup yields CDR1 MNHEY and CDR2 SMNVEV (reference sequence). The CDR3 totals 15 residues. For the CDR3, the DNA is TGTGCCAGCAGGCTTACTAGCGCGACTTACTACGAGCAGTACTTC. It yields the protein CASRLTSATYYEQYF.

This rearrangement joins TRBV9 to TRBJ2-3; weak D call: TRBD2 (6 bases). Germline CDR1 reads SGDLS; CDR2 reads YYNGEE. There are 14 residues in the CDR3. Trimming took off 4 bases at V and 5 bases at J, with 14 bases between the two ends. The CDR3 nucleotides read TGTGCCAGCAGCCCCAGGCTAGCGCAAGATACGCAGTATTTT. Encoded protein: CASSPRLAQDTQYF.

The chain combines TRBV6-5 with TRBJ1-1; no clear D. Germline lookup yields CDR1 MNHEY and CDR2 SVGAGI. The ends were cut back, 6 bases at V and 0 bases at J, with 5 bases in the middle. CDR3 length: 12 amino acids. The CDR3 region is CASRRMNTEAFF. The CDR3, as DNA: TGTGCCAGCAGGAGGATGAACACTGAAGCTTTCTTT.

This chain uses TRBV30 with TRBJ1-2; 9 bases match TRBD1. The CDR3 extends over 13 amino acids. The V gene's germline CDR1 is GTSNPN and CDR2 SVGIG (reference sequence). The V segment lost 2 bases and the J segment 7 bases; nucleotides outside the gene matches: 5. CDR3 in amino acids: CAWSFGTGFGYTF. The CDR3 DNA sequence: TGTGCCTGGAGTTTTGGGACAGGGTTTGGCTACACCTTC.

This chain uses TRBV27 with TRBJ2-3; 10 positions match TRBD2. The V and J ends lost 0 bases and 6 bases, in that order; junction bases with no gene match: 6. Germline-derived CDR1 and CDR2 are MNHEY and SMNVEV (reference sequence). The CDR3 spans 16 residues. CDR3 sequence (DNA): TGTGCCAGCAGTTTATCGACTAGCGGGCAAGGGGATACGCAGTATTTT. It is translated as CASSLSTSGQGDTQYF.

The rearrangement joins TRBV9 to TRBJ1-1; D ambiguous. The germline CDR1 and CDR2 sequences are SGDLS and YYNGEE. The CDR3 extends over 14 amino acids. V gave up 4 bases and J gave up 3 bases, with 13 bases separating them. CDR3 sequence (DNA): TGTGCCAGCAGCAGATTCCTTGCGGACACTGAAGCTTTCTTT. Amino acids: CASSRFLADTEAFF.

CDR3 sequence: CASSTGWRGAFF. The DNA of the CDR3 is TGTGCCAGTAGTACCGGTTGGAGGGGAGCTTTCTTT. The chain recombines TRBV19 with TRBJ1-1, with D perhaps matching TRBD1 (5 bases). In germline, CDR1 is LNHDA, CDR2 SQIVND (reference sequence). The CDR3 totals 12 residues. V dropped 4 bases and J dropped 10 bases, with 13 bases sitting between them. Looking up the rest from reference TRBV19 and TRBJ1-1 gives the full variable domain: DGGITQSPKYLFRKEGQNVTLSCEQNLNHDAMYWYRQDPGQGLRLIYYSQIVNDFQKGDIAEGYSVSREKKESFPLTVTSAQKNPTAFYLCASSTGWRGAFFGQGTRLTVV.

The V call is TRBV5-1, the J call TRBJ1-5; D is unclear. The CDR3 is 15 amino acids. The germline V gene encodes CDR1 SGHRS and CDR2 YFSETQ. V lost 0 bases, J lost 0 bases, and 7 bases lay in between. The CDR3 region is CASSLESNSNQPQHF. The CDR3 DNA sequence: TGCGCCAGCAGCTTGGAGAGTAATAGCAATCAGCCCCAGCATTTT. The full variable domain, in which reference TRBV5-1 and TRBJ1-5 provide the parts outside the CDR3, is KAGVTQTPRYLIKTRGQQVTLSCSPISGHRSVSWYQQTPGQGLQFLFEYFSETQRNKGNFPGRFSGRQFSNSRSEMNVSTLELGDSALYLCASSLESNSNQPQHFGDGTRLSIL.

In its sample, this clone was seen a few times. The chain carries TRBV7-9 and TRBJ2-1, with a weak D call TRBD2 (5 bases). There are 13 residues in the CDR3. V shed 1 base and J shed 9 bases, with 10 bases lying between them. Germline CDR1 SEHNR, CDR2 FQNEAQ (reference sequence). The CDR3 DNA is TGTGCCAGCAGCTTAGACGGCGCGGGTGAGCAGTTCTTC. It specifies CASSLDGAGEQFF.

This clone has a handful of counts. The rearrangement links TRBV28 to TRBJ2-3, with D maybe TRBD1 (8 bases). Trimming removed 6 bases from V and 6 bases from J, with 22 bases in between. The CDR3 has 16 amino acids. Germline lookup yields CDR1 MDHEN and CDR2 SYDVKM. CDR3 in DNA: TGTGCCAGCAGCTCCCCCACAGGGGGGGGTTTGGATACGCAGTATTTT. This codes for CASSSPTGGGLDTQYF. The entire variable domain, with the rest obtained from reference TRBV28 and TRBJ2-3, is as follows: DVKVTQSSRYLVKRTGEKVFLECVQDMDHENMFWYRQDPGLGLRLIYFSYDVKMKEKGDIPEGYSVSREKKERFSLILESASTNQTSMYLCASSSPTGGGLDTQYFGPGTRLTVL.

The rearrangement links TRBV28 to TRBJ2-3, with 14 bases lining up with TRBD2. CDR1 is MDHEN and CDR2 is SYDVKM in the germline V gene. J was trimmed by 7 bases and V by 5 bases; bases with no gene match: 5. The CDR3 is 15 residues long. Written as DNA, the CDR3 is TGTGCCAGCAGTCCGGGACTAGCGGGAGTGTATACGCAGTATTTT. It codes for CASSPGLAGVYTQYF.

This clone was seen a handful of times. This sequence joins TRBV7-3 and TRBJ2-1, with 9 bases that match TRBD2. This CDR3 contains 16 residues. J gave up 8 bases and V 0 bases, and 8 bases lay outside the gene matches. CDR1 and CDR2 from the germline V gene are SGHTA and FQGTGA. This CDR3 is CASSLTLAGEIDEQFF. DNA for the CDR3: TGTGCCAGCAGCTTAACGTTAGCGGGAGAGATAGATGAGCAGTTCTTC.

The table lists this clone with a few counts. CDR3 coding DNA: TGTGCCAGCAGTGATCCAGGTTCTCGATCACCCCTCCACTTT. Translation gives CASSDPGSRSPLHF. J is TRBJ1-6 and V is TRBV25-1, with D unclear. The ends were cut back, 3 bases at V and 10 bases at J, with 13 bases in the middle. CDR3 size: 14 residues. Germline CDR1 and CDR2: MGHDK and SYGVNS.

This clone has only one observation. The chain employs TRBV5-1 and TRBJ2-7, with D possibly being TRBD1 (5 bases). This CDR3 contains 13 residues. Germline V lookup: CDR1 SGHRS, CDR2 YFSETQ. V shed 1 base and J shed 3 bases, with 8 bases lying between them. In DNA form, the CDR3 reads TGCGCCAGCAGCTTGATGGACAACTACGAGCAGTACTTC. Its protein product is CASSLMDNYEQYF.

This sequence joins TRBV7-8 and TRBJ2-5; D not resolved. Trimming stripped 2 bases from V and 0 bases from J, with 4 bases between. The CDR3 runs 13 residues. The germline CDR1 and CDR2 sequences are SGHVS and FQNEAQ. CDR3: CASSLTDQETQYF. DNA for the CDR3: TGTGCCAGCAGCTTAACAGACCAAGAGACCCAGTACTTC. Full variable domain (remainder filled in from reference TRBV7-8 and TRBJ2-5): GAGVSQSPRYKVAKRGQDVALRCDPISGHVSLFWYQQALGQGPEFLTYFQNEAQLDKSGLPSDRFFAERPEGSVSTLKIQRTQQEDSAVYLCASSLTDQETQYFGPGTRLLVL.

The chain links TRBV6-5 to TRBJ1-6; 8 nucleotides align to TRBD1. Germline lookup yields CDR1 MNHEY and CDR2 SVGAGI. The CDR3 has 14 amino acids. V shed 6 bases, J shed 9 bases, and the junction held 7 bases outside the gene matches. CDR3 protein: CASSEDRVGSPLHF. The CDR3 DNA is TGTGCCAGCAGCGAGGACAGGGTGGGTTCACCCCTCCACTTT.

The chain uses TRBV19 and TRBJ2-2; possibly TRBD2 for D (5 bases). The germline gives CDR1 LNHDA, CDR2 SQIVND (reference sequence). V gave up 3 bases and J gave up 7 bases, with 18 bases separating them. This CDR3 has 16 amino acids. Here the CDR3 DNA reads TGTGCCAGTAGTATCAAAAGCGGCCGAGGAGACGGGGAGCTGTTTTTT. Translation: CASSIKSGRGDGELFF.

The rearrangement uses TRBV7-3 and TRBJ2-3; D is possibly TRBD2 (6 bases). CDR3 length equals 15 residues. Germline V gives CDR1 SGHTA, CDR2 FQGTGA. V lost 6 bases to trimming and J lost 3 bases, with 16 bases between them. CDR3 in DNA: TGTGCCAGCAGTCAAAACGGGGGTTGGACAGATACGCAGTATTTT. It encodes CASSQNGGWTDTQYF.

This chain connects TRBV7-2 to TRBJ2-5; weak D call: TRBD2 (6 bases). Between the trimmed V and J ends, which lost 2 bases and 3 bases, there was a span of 13 bases. Germline V gene sequence: CDR1 SGHTA, CDR2 FQGNSA. There are 15 residues in the CDR3. CDR3 DNA sequence: TGTGCCAGCAGCTTACAAGGGACTTCGAAAGAGACCCAGTACTTC. Its protein is CASSLQGTSKETQYF.

V is TRBV6-5 and J is TRBJ1-6; D remains ambiguous. The CDR3 length is 15 residues. V lost 6 bases, J lost 7 bases, and 16 bases lay in between. In germline, CDR1 is MNHEY, CDR2 SVGAGI. The CDR3 region is CASSRPAAQNSPLHF. CDR3 bases: TGTGCCAGCAGCCGACCGGCGGCCCAAAATTCACCCCTCCACTTT.

The chain joins TRBV29-1 to TRBJ2-3; tentative D call: TRBD2 (6 bases). CDR1 SQVTM and CDR2 ANQGSEA come from the germline V gene. The CDR3 covers 12 residues. Trimming took off 7 bases at V and 2 bases at J, with 10 bases between the two ends. CDR3 DNA: TGCAGCGACCGGGACTTCACAGATACGCAGTATTTT. This sequence encodes CSDRDFTDTQYF.

The chain combines TRBV3-1 (or the pseudogene TRBV3-2) with TRBJ2-3, with 7 bases aligning to TRBD2. Germline V gene lookup returns CDR1 LGHDT and CDR2 YNNKEL (reference sequence). J gave up 4 bases and V 1 base, and 2 bases lay outside the gene matches. This CDR3 has 14 amino acids. DNA of the CDR3: TGTGCCAGCAGCCAAGGCCTAGCGGCAGATACGCAGTATTTT. Translation: CASSQGLAADTQYF.

This rearrangement joins TRBV19 to TRBJ2-4, with 8 bases aligning to TRBD2. This CDR3 is 14 amino acids long. The junction had 10 bases not matched to a gene; V was cut back by 7 bases and J by 8 bases. The germline V gene encodes CDR1 LNHDA and CDR2 SQIVND (reference sequence). The CDR3 protein is CASKVVREADIQYF. DNA of the CDR3: TGTGCCAGTAAGGTAGTGCGGGAGGCGGACATTCAGTACTTC.